This TCR beta chain emerged from a study of blood T cells in healthy people across ages. Study conclusions and caveats: Correlation between TCR beta diversity and naive T cell percentage was strong.

There are 14 residues in the CDR3. V lost 3 bases to trimming and J lost 0 bases, with 8 bases between them. Germline assignment: CDR1 SNHLY and CDR2 FYNNEI. Note on this clonotype: The antigen remains undetermined. A much larger clone lies one base from this, so it may be a read error.

For the second PCR, which ran for about 6 to 11 cycles, a sample-barcoded 5' primer and a J-beta primer mix were used. Tagging of each cDNA molecule was performed by a template-switch adaptor with 12 random nucleotides. MiXCR, applied by TCRdb to the 5' RACE reads, yields one record per CDR3 protein. The profile shows hundreds of thousands of distinct CDR3 sequences, roughly 26% of them singletons. The clonotype was recovered from a woman of 80 years or more in good health. The chain employs TRBV2 and TRBJ2-5; D uncertain. The sequenced material came from blood. The CDR3 region is CASSDSGYQETQYF. The CDR3 nucleotides read TGTGCCAGCAGTGATTCGGGCTACCAAGAGACCCAGTACTTC. The whole variable domain, filled in from reference TRBV2 and TRBJ2-5, reads EPEVTQTPSHQVTQMGQEVILRCVPISNHLYFYWYRQILGQKVEFLVSFYNNEISEKSEIFDDQFSVERPDGSNFTLKIRSTKLEDSAMYFCASSDSGYQETQYFGPGTRLLVL.